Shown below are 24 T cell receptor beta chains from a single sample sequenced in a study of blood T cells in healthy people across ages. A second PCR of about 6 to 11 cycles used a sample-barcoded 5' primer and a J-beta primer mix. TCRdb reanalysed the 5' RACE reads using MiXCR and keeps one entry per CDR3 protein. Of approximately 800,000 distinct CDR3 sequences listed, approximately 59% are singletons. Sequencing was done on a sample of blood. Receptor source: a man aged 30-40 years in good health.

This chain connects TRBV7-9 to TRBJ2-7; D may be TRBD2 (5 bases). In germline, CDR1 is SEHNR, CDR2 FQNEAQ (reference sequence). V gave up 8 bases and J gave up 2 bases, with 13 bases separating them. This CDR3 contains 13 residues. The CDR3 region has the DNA TGTGCCAGCCAAAAGGGTAGCGCCTACGAGCAGTACTTC. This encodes CASQKGSAYEQYF.

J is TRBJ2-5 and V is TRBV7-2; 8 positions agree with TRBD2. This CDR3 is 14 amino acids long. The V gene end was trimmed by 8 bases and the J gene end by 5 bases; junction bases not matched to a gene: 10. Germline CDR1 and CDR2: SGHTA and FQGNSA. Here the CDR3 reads CASSAGGAKETQYF. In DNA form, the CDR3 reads TGTGCCAGCTCAGCCGGGGGGGCAAAGGAGACCCAGTACTTC.

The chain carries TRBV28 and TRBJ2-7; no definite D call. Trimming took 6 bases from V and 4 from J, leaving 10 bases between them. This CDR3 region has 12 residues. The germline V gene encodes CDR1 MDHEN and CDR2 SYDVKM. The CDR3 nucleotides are TGTGCCAGCAGCACGGACGGATACGAGCAGTACTTC. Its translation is CASSTDGYEQYF.

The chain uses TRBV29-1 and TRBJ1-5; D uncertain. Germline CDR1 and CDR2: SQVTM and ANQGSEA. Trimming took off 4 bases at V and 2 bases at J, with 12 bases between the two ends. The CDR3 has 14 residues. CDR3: CSVGGGSGNQPQHF. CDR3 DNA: TGCAGCGTTGGGGGAGGGTCGGGCAATCAGCCCCAGCATTTT.

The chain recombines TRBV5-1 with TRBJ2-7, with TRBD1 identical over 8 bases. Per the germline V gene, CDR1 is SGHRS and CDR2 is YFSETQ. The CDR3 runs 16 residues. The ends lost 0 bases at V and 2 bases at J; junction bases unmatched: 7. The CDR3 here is CASSLEAGQGPYEQYF. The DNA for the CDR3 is TGCGCCAGCAGCTTGGAAGCCGGACAGGGCCCCTACGAGCAGTACTTC.

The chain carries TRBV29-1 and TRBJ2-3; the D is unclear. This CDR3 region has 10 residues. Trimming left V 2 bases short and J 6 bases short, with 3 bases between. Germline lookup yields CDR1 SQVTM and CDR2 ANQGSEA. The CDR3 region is CSVELDTQYF. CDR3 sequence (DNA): TGCAGCGTTGAACTGGATACGCAGTATTTT.

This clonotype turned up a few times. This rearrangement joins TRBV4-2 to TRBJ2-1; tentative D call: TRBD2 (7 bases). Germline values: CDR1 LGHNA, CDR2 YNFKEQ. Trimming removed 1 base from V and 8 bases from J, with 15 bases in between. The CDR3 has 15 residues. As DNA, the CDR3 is TGTGCCAGCAGCCAAGTGGAGGGGGGGCCTCATGAGCAGTTCTTC. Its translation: CASSQVEGGPHEQFF.

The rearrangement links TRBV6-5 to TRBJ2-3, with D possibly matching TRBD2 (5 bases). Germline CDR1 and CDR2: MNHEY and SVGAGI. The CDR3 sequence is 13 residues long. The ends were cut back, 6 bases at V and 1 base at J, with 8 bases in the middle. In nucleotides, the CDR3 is TGTGCCAGCAGGGACGGGGGCACAGATACGCAGTATTTT. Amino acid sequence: CASRDGGTDTQYF.

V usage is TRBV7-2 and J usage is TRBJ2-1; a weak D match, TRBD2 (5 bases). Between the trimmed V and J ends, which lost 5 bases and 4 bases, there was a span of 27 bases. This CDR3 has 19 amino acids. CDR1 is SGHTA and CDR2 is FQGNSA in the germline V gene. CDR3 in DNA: TGTGCCAGCAGCCGAGAGGCGGGTAGAAACTCAGTGGGATACAATGAGCAGTTCTTC. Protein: CASSREAGRNSVGYNEQFF.

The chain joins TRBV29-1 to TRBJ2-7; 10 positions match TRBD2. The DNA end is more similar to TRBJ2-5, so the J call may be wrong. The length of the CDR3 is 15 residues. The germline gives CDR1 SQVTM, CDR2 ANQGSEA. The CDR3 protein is CSVHTSGAVEETQYF. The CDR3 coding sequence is TGCAGCGTCCATACTAGCGGGGCGGTGGAGGAGACCCAGTACTTC.

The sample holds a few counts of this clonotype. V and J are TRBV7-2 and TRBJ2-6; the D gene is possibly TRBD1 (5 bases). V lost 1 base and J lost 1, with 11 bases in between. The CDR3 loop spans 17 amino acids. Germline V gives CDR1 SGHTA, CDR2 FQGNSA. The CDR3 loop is CASSLVPTGSGANVLTF. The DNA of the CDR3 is TGTGCCAGCAGCTTAGTGCCTACAGGATCTGGGGCCAACGTCCTGACTTTC.

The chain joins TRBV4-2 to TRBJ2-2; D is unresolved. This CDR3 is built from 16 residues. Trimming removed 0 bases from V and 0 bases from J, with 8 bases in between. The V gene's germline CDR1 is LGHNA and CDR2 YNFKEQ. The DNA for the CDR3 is TGTGCCAGCAGCCAAGATAACGGTGCGAACACCGGGGAGCTGTTTTTT. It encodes CASSQDNGANTGELFF.

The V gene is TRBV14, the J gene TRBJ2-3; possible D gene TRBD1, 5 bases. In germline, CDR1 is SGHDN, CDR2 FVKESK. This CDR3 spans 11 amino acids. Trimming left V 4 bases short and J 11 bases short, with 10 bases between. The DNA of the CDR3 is TGTGCCAGCAGCCTACAGGCGGTGCAGTATTTT. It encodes CASSLQAVQYF.

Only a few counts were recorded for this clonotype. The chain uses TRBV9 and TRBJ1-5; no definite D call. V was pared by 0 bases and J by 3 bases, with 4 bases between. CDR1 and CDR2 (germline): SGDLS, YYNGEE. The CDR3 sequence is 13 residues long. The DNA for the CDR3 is TGTGCCAGCAGCGTAGGCACCAATCAGCCCCAGCATTTT. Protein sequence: CASSVGTNQPQHF.

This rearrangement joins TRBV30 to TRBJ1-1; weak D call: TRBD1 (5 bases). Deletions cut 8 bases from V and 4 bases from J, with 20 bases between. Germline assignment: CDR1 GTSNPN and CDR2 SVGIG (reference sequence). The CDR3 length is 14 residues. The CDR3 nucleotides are TGTGCCCGAGCCGGGGGAAGGGGAAGCACTGAAGCTTTCTTT. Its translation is CARAGGRGSTEAFF.

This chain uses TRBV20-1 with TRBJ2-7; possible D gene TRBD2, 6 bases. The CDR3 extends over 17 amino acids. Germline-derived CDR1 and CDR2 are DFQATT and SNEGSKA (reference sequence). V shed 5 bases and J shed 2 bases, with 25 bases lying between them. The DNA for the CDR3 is TGCAGTGCTCGAGGGGCAGCGGAGGGGACGTTGACCTACGAGCAGTACTTC. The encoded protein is CSARGAAEGTLTYEQYF.

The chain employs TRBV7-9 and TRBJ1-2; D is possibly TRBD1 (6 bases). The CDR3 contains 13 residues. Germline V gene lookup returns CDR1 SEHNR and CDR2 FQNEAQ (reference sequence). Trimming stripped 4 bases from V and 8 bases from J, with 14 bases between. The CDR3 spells CASSWDIRGGYTF. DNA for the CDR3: TGTGCCAGCAGCTGGGACATCCGGGGCGGCTACACCTTC. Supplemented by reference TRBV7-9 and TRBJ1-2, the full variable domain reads DTGVSQNPRHKITKRGQNVTFRCDPISEHNRLYWYRQTLGQGPEFLTYFQNEAQLEKSRLLSDRFSAERPKGSFSTLEIQRTEQGDSAMYLCASSWDIRGGYTFGSGTRLTVV.

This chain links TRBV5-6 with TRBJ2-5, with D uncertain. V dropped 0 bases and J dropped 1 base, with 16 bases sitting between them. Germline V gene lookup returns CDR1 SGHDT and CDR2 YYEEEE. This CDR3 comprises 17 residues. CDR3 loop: CASSLVGGRIFQETQYF. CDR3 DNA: TGTGCCAGCAGCTTGGTAGGCGGACGAATATTCCAAGAGACCCAGTACTTC.

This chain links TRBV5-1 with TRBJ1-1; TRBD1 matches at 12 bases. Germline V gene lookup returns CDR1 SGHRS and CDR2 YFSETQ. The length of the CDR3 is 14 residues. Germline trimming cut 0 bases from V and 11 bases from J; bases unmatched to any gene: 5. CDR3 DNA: TGCGCCAGCAGCTTGGACGGGACAGGGGGCGAGGCTTTCTTT. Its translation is CASSLDGTGGEAFF.

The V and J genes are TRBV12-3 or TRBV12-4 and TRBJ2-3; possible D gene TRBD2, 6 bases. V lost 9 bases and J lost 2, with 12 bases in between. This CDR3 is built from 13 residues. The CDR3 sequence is CARCRELTDTQYF. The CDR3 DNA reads TGTGCCAGGTGCCGGGAGCTCACAGATACGCAGTATTTT.

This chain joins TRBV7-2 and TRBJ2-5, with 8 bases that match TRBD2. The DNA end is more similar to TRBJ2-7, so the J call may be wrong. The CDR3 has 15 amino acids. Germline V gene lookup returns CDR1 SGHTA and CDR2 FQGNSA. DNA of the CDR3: TGTGCCAGCAGCTTAGAAGCGGGGGTCGGCTACGAGCAGTACTTC. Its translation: CASSLEAGVGYEQYF.

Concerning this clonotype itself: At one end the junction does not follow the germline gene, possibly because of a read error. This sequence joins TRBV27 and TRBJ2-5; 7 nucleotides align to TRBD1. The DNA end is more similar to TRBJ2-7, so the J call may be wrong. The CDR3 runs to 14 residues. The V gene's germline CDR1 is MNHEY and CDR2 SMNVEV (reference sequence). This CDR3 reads CASQITGVSHEQYF. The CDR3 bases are TGTGCCAGCCAAATAACAGGGGTCTCCCACGAGCAGTACTTC.

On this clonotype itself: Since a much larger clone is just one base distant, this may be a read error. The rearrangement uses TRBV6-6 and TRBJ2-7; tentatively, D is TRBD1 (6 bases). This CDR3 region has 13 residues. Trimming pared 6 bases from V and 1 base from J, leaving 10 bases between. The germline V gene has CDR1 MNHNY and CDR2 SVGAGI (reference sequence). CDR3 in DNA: TGTGCCAGCAGGTTCGGACAGTCCTACGAGCAGTACTTC. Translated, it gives CASRFGQSYEQYF.

The CDR3 here is CASSLFRGNTEAFF. In DNA, the CDR3 is TGTGCCAGCAGCCTATTCAGGGGGAACACTGAAGCTTTCTTT. V gene TRBV6-2 or TRBV6-3 combines with J gene TRBJ1-1, with TRBD1 as a possible D gene (6 bases). This CDR3 has 14 residues. Germline V gene lookup returns CDR1 MNHEY and CDR2 SVGEGT. The ends were cut back, 6 bases at V and 1 base at J, with 12 bases in the middle.